This is a list of T cell receptor beta chains from one sample in a study of T cells in Graves' hyperthyroidism and ophthalmopathy. From the multiplex PCR reads, TCRdb called clonotypes with MiXCR, one entry per CDR3 protein. This table has about 290,000 distinct CDR3 sequences, roughly 13% appearing once. Sequencing used blood. Receptors originate from a woman aged 40 to 55 with Graves' hyperthyroidism. Both conserved end residues are part of each CDR3. The D gene is left open where the match is weak. The size of a clone is reported for some rows only, either as once, few or many, or as a class for expanded clones.

>TRBJ1-4|TRBD1|many|13|TRBV29-1
TGCAGCGTTGAGATACAGGGGGCTGAAAAACTGTTTTTT
CSVEIQGAEKLFF
>TRBJ2-3|TRBD2|many|15|TRBV5-4
TGTGCCAGCAGCGCTACTTCTAGCGGGATAGATACGCAGTATTTT
CASSATSSGIDTQYF
>TRBJ2-3|NA|few|15|TRBV7-9
TGTGCCAGCAGCGATACAGGGGGGGTCACAGATACGCAGTATTTT
CASSDTGGVTDTQYF
>TRBJ2-1|TRBD2|NA|15|TRBV24-1
TGTGCCACGATCAGCGGGAGCTTCTCCTACAATGAGCAGTTCTTC
CATISGSFSYNEQFF
>TRBJ1-1|TRBD1|many|17|TRBV11-2
TGTGCCAGCAGCCCAGCCGGGACAGGGGGTTTATTGACTGAAGCTTTCTTT
CASSPAGTGGLLTEAFF
>TRBJ1-5|NA|many|15|TRBV6-5
TGTGCCAGCAGTTACTCGCCCAGCAGCAATCAGCCCCAGCATTTT
CASSYSPSSNQPQHF
>TRBJ1-2|NA|NA|14|TRBV7-2
TGTGCCAGCAGCCCCCGTCCTTCTAACTATGGCTACACCTTC
CASSPRPSNYGYTF
>TRBJ2-5|TRBD1|many|12|TRBV29-1
TGCAGCGTGGACAGGGGAGGAGAGACCCAGTACTTC
CSVDRGGETQYF
>TRBJ1-2|NA|many|15|TRBV12-3/TRBV12-4
TGTGCCAGCAGTTTCACTGTGGGAGCGAACTATGGCTACACCTTC
CASSFTVGANYGYTF
>TRBJ1-6|NA|many|14|TRBV19
TGTGCCAGTAGTTCTCTTTTCGAGGGTTCACCCCTCCACTTT
CASSSLFEGSPLHF
>TRBJ2-5|NA|many|14|TRBV7-3
TGTGCCAGCCCGACACCGACGGACCAAGAGACCCAGTACTTC
CASPTPTDQETQYF
>TRBJ2-3|TRBD2|many|16|TRBV11-2
TGTGCCAGCAGCTCTCCTAGCGGGGGAGGAACAGATACGCAGTATTTT
CASSSPSGGGTDTQYF
>TRBJ1-1|TRBD1|many|17|TRBV5-1
TGCGCCAGCAGCCCGAACCGACAGGGAGGAGAGAACACTGAAGCTTTCTTT
CASSPNRQGGENTEAFF
>TRBJ2-5|TRBD2|many|17|TRBV2
TGTGCCAGCAGTGAGCGCTCTTTTGGACTAGCGGGAGAGACCCAGTACTTC
CASSERSFGLAGETQYF
>TRBJ2-1|NA|many|18|TRBV7-8
TGTGCCAGCAGCTTAGCGCGGGGTAGCGCGAGTTCCTACAATGAGCAGTTCTTC
CASSLARGSASSYNEQFF
>TRBJ2-7|TRBD1|many|14|TRBV6-1
TGTGCCAGCCGTAGGGACAGGGACTCCCTCGAGCAGTACTTC
CASRRDRDSLEQYF